The following is a T cell receptor beta chain sequence with its context. Its antigen is still unknown. This entry belongs to a study of OX40 agonist ivuxolimab in advanced cancers. Libraries were prepared by immunoSEQ multiplex PCR; TCRdb keeps only in-frame clonotypes and omits some of them. Seen here are tens of thousands of clones, approximately 81% observed once, and the top ten hold approximately 1.1%. It was autoimmune disease history or systemic immunosuppression that excluded patients. Study observations and caveats: CD4+ and CD8+ T cells in blood underwent clonal expansion by week 6 at 0.1 to 3.0 mg/kg. Expanded clones were, on average, more numerous among CD8+ T cells than CD4+.

Trimming shortened V by 6 bases and J by 7 bases, and 10 bases separated the two germline ends. This CDR3 comprises 13 residues. In germline, CDR1 is LGHNT, CDR2 FRNRAP. Sequenced here: CD4+ or CD8+ T cells sorted from blood, sampled in a trial of the OX40 agonist ivuxolimab. The chain employs TRBV12-5 and TRBJ1-6; D perhaps matches TRBD1 (5 bases). This receptor was identified in an adult with an advanced solid tumor such as melanoma, head and neck, liver or kidney cancer. The CDR3 protein is CASGPQGNSPLHF. Here the CDR3 DNA reads TGTGCTAGTGGCCCCCAGGGAAATTCACCCCTCCACTTT.